This entry is about one TCR beta chain. This record comes from a study of blood T cell repertoires in COVID-19. This CDR3 contains 15 residues. The ends lost 5 bases at V and 3 bases at J; junction bases unmatched: 9. Looked up from germline, CDR1 is SNHLY and CDR2 is FYNNEI. Only in-frame clones appear in the TCRdb table, and some are missing; sequencing was by immunoSEQ multiplex PCR. This sample has approximately 190,000 clones, with nearly 90% found just once. The sequenced material came from peripheral blood. The sequence was collected from a man aged 60 to 75 with active or convalescent COVID-19. This chain uses TRBV2 with TRBJ2-5; 7 bases are shared with TRBD1. CDR3: CASSSTGTEKETQYF. The CDR3, as DNA: TGTGCCAGCAGTTCAACCGGGACAGAGAAAGAGACCCAGTACTTC.